This T cell receptor (beta chain) was identified in a study of cytomegalovirus exposure and HLA in healthy donors. PCR employed 60 Vbeta and 13 Jbeta primers. Sequencing used immunoSEQ multiplex PCR; TCRdb keeps in-frame clones, though not all of them. The table records under 150,000 clones, about 79% of them present only once. The V end was cut by 4 bases, the J end by 6 bases, with 16 bases between. The CDR3 is 14 residues long. Germline V CDR1 and CDR2: SGHVS, FQNEAQ. This clone was counted once. The sequencing input was PBMCs. The chain links TRBV7-8 to TRBJ2-7, with D tentatively TRBD1 (6 bases). The clonotype originates from a man younger than 30 in good health and CMV-seronegative. Here the CDR3 reads CASSSTQGFGEQYV. The CDR3 DNA reads TGTGCCAGCAGCTCAACCCAGGGGTTCGGCGAGCAGTACGTC.